This TCR beta chain originates from a study of T cells in Graves' hyperthyroidism and ophthalmopathy. Study-wide results and limits: Most thyroid clonotypes expanded above 0.001 were also detected in blood. The model foresaw ophthalmopathy a median roughly 6.5 months prior to onset.

V was pared by 0 bases and J by 4 bases, with 7 bases between. There are 14 residues in the CDR3. Germline CDR1 and CDR2: MNHNS and SASEGT. RNA transcripts were the template for amplifying TCR beta CDR3 regions. HTBI primers were employed in a first-round RT-PCR of the TCR CDR3. TCRdb reanalysed the multiplex PCR reads using MiXCR and keeps one entry per CDR3 protein. Found here are fewer than 750,000 distinct CDR3 sequences, 14% to 15% of them singletons; the top ten hold 4% to 5.5%. In this sample, this clonotype turned up many times. The antigen remains undetermined. The rearrangement uses TRBV6-1 and TRBJ1-5; D is unclear. This clonotype originated in a woman between 40 and 55 years old with Graves' ophthalmopathy. Sequenced: blood. CDR3 residues: CASSEAQINQPQHF. CDR3 coding DNA: TGTGCCAGCAGTGAAGCACAGATTAATCAGCCCCAGCATTTT.